A single sample is the source of the 6 T cell receptor beta chains below, sequenced in a study of Graves' ophthalmopathy and Graves' hyperthyroidism. Researchers took RNA transcripts and amplified TCR beta CDR3 regions from them. Following a first-round RT-PCR that used HTBI primers, a second-round multiplex PCR was carried out. TCRdb passed the multiplex PCR reads through MiXCR, listing each CDR3 protein once. The table includes about 1.1 million distinct CDR3 sequences, about two fifths detected once. The source material was peripheral blood or thyroid tissue (not recorded which). The receptors here all came from an adult man with Graves' hyperthyroidism.

The chain joins TRBV12-3 or TRBV12-4 to TRBJ1-4; 9 nucleotides line up with TRBD1. The length of the CDR3 is 14 residues. CDR3 nucleotides: TGTGCAAGCGGAGGGACAGGGATTGGTGAAAAACTGTTTTTT. Translated: CASGGTGIGEKLFF.

This clonotype was detected only a few times. The chain couples TRBV19 to TRBJ2-7, with 9 bases aligning to TRBD1. Germline V lookup: CDR1 LNHDA, CDR2 SQIVND (reference sequence). J was trimmed by 5 bases and V by 5 bases; bases with no gene match: 13. The CDR3 runs to 16 residues. This CDR3 is CASSARAGTGWNEQYF. The CDR3 nucleotides are TGTGCCAGTAGTGCCCGCGCCGGGACAGGGTGGAACGAGCAGTACTTC. The whole variable domain, filled in from reference TRBV19 and TRBJ2-7, reads DGGITQSPKYLFRKEGQNVTLSCEQNLNHDAMYWYRQDPGQGLRLIYYSQIVNDFQKGDIAEGYSVSREKKESFPLTVTSAQKNPTAFYLCASSARAGTGWNEQYFGPGTRLTVT.

On this clonotype: A clone one base away is much larger, so this may be a read error. This rearrangement joins TRBV14 to TRBJ1-1, with TRBD1 as a possible D gene (5 bases). CDR3 size: 15 residues. Germline V gene sequence: CDR1 SGHDN, CDR2 FVKESK. The CDR3 region has the DNA TGTGCCAGCGGCCAAAGGACGGGACGGAACACTGAAGCTTTCTTT. Translated: CASGQRTGRNTEAFF.

This clonotype was seen repeatedly, ten times or more. This rearrangement joins TRBV6-5 to TRBJ2-5; D is undetermined. Germline CDR1 MNHEY, CDR2 SVGAGI. CDR3 size: 15 residues. Trimming pared 7 bases from V and 5 bases from J, leaving 20 bases between. This chain's CDR3 is CASTPSWVGPETQYF. As DNA, the CDR3 is TGTGCCAGCACCCCAAGTTGGGTAGGGCCTGAGACCCAGTACTTC.

This clonotype was counted a single time. The genes are TRBV12-3 or TRBV12-4 and TRBJ1-4; 7 bases align to TRBD1. The CDR3 is 13 amino acids. J gave up 6 bases and V 2 bases, and 0 bases lay outside the gene matches. CDR3 DNA sequence: TGTGCCAGCAGTTTAAGGGGGCATGAAAAACTGTTTTTT. This codes for CASSLRGHEKLFF.

V usage is TRBV12-3 or TRBV12-4 and J usage is TRBJ1-5; D gene unclear. The CDR3 runs 15 residues. Trimming took 3 bases from V and 3 from J, leaving 12 bases between them. The CDR3 region is CASSLDERFNQPQHF. In nucleotides, the CDR3 is TGTGCCAGCAGTTTGGACGAGAGGTTCAATCAGCCCCAGCATTTT.